This T cell receptor (beta chain) derives from a study of blood T cell repertoires in COVID-19. Across the study: Nucleic acid was either cDNA or gDNA, and it came from T cells, B-cell-depleted T cells, or PBMCs.

Germline CDR1 is LNHDA and CDR2 is SQIVND (reference sequence). The CDR3 length is 19 residues. After removal of 3 bases from V and 0 bases from J, the junction contained 12 bases not matched to a gene. It was during active infection that Seattle patients were enrolled and then longitudinally followed. Authors' analysis steps: Amplification with reference gene primers provided the estimates of nucleated cell counts. Produced via immunoSEQ multiplex PCR; TCRdb's table is partial and in-frame only. The DNA was the basis for D and trimming; V, J and clone size are from that table. Here the sample spans fewer than 300,000 clones, approximately 88% being singletons. This clone occurred a few times.

The specimen was peripheral blood. The chain is built from TRBV19 and TRBJ1-5, with 9 bases identical to TRBD1. The sequence was obtained from a human donor with COVID-19, enrolled during active disease. The donor label of this sample is uncertain. In nucleotides, the CDR3 is TGTGCCAGTAGTATTGGTCCCCGGACAGGGGCTTATAGCAATCAGCCCCAGCATTTT. It yields the protein CASSIGPRTGAYSNQPQHF. The full variable domain, rest sourced from reference TRBV19 and TRBJ1-5, is DGGITQSPKYLFRKEGQNVTLSCEQNLNHDAMYWYRQDPGQGLRLIYYSQIVNDFQKGDIAEGYSVSREKKESFPLTVTSAQKNPTAFYLCASSIGPRTGAYSNQPQHFGDGTRLSIL.